This T cell receptor (beta chain) was sequenced for a study of T cells in Graves' hyperthyroidism and ophthalmopathy. Notes on this clonotype: Its specificity is unknown.

RNA transcripts were the template for amplifying TCR beta CDR3 regions. The HTBI primer set served for first-round RT-PCR of the TCR CDR3. Via MiXCR, TCRdb re-called the multiplex PCR reads, giving one row per CDR3 protein. The sample yields approximately 430,000 distinct CDR3 sequences, more than 15% seen once. Stable Graves' hyperthyroidism meant no ophthalmopathy progression within 18 months. Patients between 18 and 65 years old had hyperthyroidism, newly diagnosed and lasting under 2 months. The CDR3 runs 12 residues. Germline V gene data show CDR1 as GTSNPN and CDR2 as SVGIG (reference sequence). V was pared by 1 base and J by 9 bases, with 10 bases between. Study findings and constraints: Blood shared most expanded thyroid clonotypes above 0.001. The model anticipated ophthalmopathy a median around six months pre-onset.

The sequence was obtained from a woman under 30 with Graves' hyperthyroidism. The chain carries TRBV30 and TRBJ1-3; D gene uncertain. Sequenced: blood. CDR3: CAWSAKFSTIYF. The CDR3 DNA is TGTGCCTGGAGTGCGAAATTTAGCACCATATATTTT.